These 8 T cell receptor beta chains were all obtained from the same sample, sequenced in a study of identical twins. Each CDR3 protein gets one entry after TCRdb re-called the 5' RACE reads with MiXCR. This sample has some 1,700,000 distinct CDR3 sequences, with under 35% found just once. Sequencing used cord blood. All receptors derive from a newborn girl in good health.

The chain employs TRBV2 and TRBJ2-1; TRBD2 matches at 7 bases. Trimming removed 5 bases from V and 3 bases from J; junction bases left unmatched: 4. CDR1 is SNHLY and CDR2 is FYNNEI in the germline V gene. This CDR3 has 14 residues. CDR3 protein: CASSSERGYNEQFF. CDR3 sequence (DNA): TGTGCCAGCAGTAGCGAGCGGGGCTACAATGAGCAGTTCTTC.

This clonotype occurred a few times. The V gene is TRBV5-1, the J gene TRBJ2-1; TRBD2 matches 11 bases. J gave up 3 bases and V 0 bases, and 8 bases lay outside the gene matches. Germline V gene data show CDR1 as SGHRS and CDR2 as YFSETQ. The CDR3 is made up of 18 amino acids. The CDR3 region is CASSLGASGTSGYNEQFF. The CDR3 DNA reads as TGCGCCAGCAGCTTGGGGGCCTCCGGGACTAGCGGCTACAATGAGCAGTTCTTC. Full variable domain (remainder filled in from reference TRBV5-1 and TRBJ2-1): KAGVTQTPRYLIKTRGQQVTLSCSPISGHRSVSWYQQTPGQGLQFLFEYFSETQRNKGNFPGRFSGRQFSNSRSEMNVSTLELGDSALYLCASSLGASGTSGYNEQFFGPGTRLTVL.

In its sample, this clonotype was seen a few times. The chain couples TRBV5-1 to TRBJ2-1; D remains unclear. Germline values: CDR1 SGHRS, CDR2 YFSETQ. The CDR3 contains 15 residues. The germline V and J ends were trimmed by 3 bases and 0 bases, with 10 bases remaining between them. CDR3 sequence: CASSWAASSYNEQFF. For the CDR3, the DNA is TGCGCCAGCAGCTGGGCCGCGAGCTCCTACAATGAGCAGTTCTTC.

The gene calls are TRBV6-6 and TRBJ1-2; 12 nucleotides line up with TRBD1. The junction had 6 bases not matched to a gene; V was cut back by 6 bases and J by 7 bases. Germline assignment: CDR1 MNHNY and CDR2 SVGAGI (reference sequence). The CDR3 totals 14 residues. CDR3 bases: TGTGCCAGCAGCCAGGGACAGGGGGCGCGTGGCTACACCTTC. Translated, it gives CASSQGQGARGYTF.

The V call is TRBV20-1, the J call TRBJ2-4; D not certain. Germline V gene lookup returns CDR1 DFQATT and CDR2 SNEGSKA (reference sequence). Trimming shortened V by 5 bases and J by 3 bases, and 17 bases separated the two germline ends. This CDR3 contains 15 residues. CDR3 nucleotides: TGCAGTGCTGCCCCTATTGGGCTATACAAAAACATTCAGTACTTC. Translated, it gives CSAAPIGLYKNIQYF.

In its sample, this clonotype was seen a few times. The chain couples TRBV2 to TRBJ2-7; TRBD2 matches at 14 bases. The CDR3 contains 14 residues. CDR1 is SNHLY, CDR2 FYNNEI, per germline. The ends lost 8 bases at V and 7 bases at J; junction bases unmatched: 7. CDR3 in amino acids: CASPGTSGSWEQYF. CDR3 nucleotide sequence: TGTGCCAGCCCCGGGACTAGCGGGAGTTGGGAGCAGTACTTC. Combining the CDR3 with reference TRBV2 and TRBJ2-7 gives the whole variable domain EPEVTQTPSHQVTQMGQEVILRCVPISNHLYFYWYRQILGQKVEFLVSFYNNEISEKSEIFDDQFSVERPDGSNFTLKIRSTKLEDSAMYFCASPGTSGSWEQYFGPGTRLTVT.

As for this clonotype: An end of the junction differs from the germline gene, which may be a read error. J is TRBJ2-5 and V is TRBV9; D uncertain. Germline V lookup: CDR1 SGDLS, CDR2 YYNGEE. There are 14 residues in the CDR3. CDR3 nucleotides: TGTGCTAGCAGCGTAGTGGGCGGCGAAGAGACCCAGTACTTC. Protein: CASSVVGGEETQYF.

The CDR3 loop reads CASSTAYYGYTF. DNA of the CDR3: TGTGCCAGCAGTACAGCATACTATGGCTACACCTTC. The rearrangement uses TRBV25-1 and TRBJ1-2; D gene uncertain. Germline V gives CDR1 MGHDK, CDR2 SYGVNS. The CDR3 runs to 12 residues. V was clipped by 5 bases and J by 3 bases, with 7 bases between them.